Below, 17 T cell receptor beta chains from the same sample are listed, as sequenced in a study of spatial heterogeneity in lung cancer. Described time point: blood at routine non-recurrence follow-up after resection. Whole RNA obtained from tumor, nontumor lung or frozen PBMC underwent sequencing without sorting. TCRdb redid the calling of the 5' RACE reads with MiXCR, one entry per CDR3 protein. The sample has around 120,000 distinct CDR3 sequences, 12% seen once. Sequences were derived from PBMCs, sampled at follow-up. These receptors originate from a male donor with early-stage non-small cell lung cancer.

The chain recombines TRBV18 with TRBJ2-1; D might be TRBD1 (5 bases). Trimming left V 2 bases short and J 8 bases short, with 7 bases between. The length of the CDR3 is 12 residues. Germline lookup yields CDR1 KGHSH and CDR2 LQKENI. This chain's CDR3 is CASSPRGYEQFF. The CDR3 DNA reads TGTGCCAGCTCACCAAGGGGATATGAGCAGTTCTTC. Filled out from reference TRBV18 and TRBJ2-1, the complete variable domain reads NAGVMQNPRHLVRRRGQEARLRCSPMKGHSHVYWYRQLPEEGLKFMVYLQKENIIDESGMPKERFSAEFPKEGPSILRIQQVVRGDSAAYFCASSPRGYEQFFGPGTRLTVL.

This chain uses TRBV27 with TRBJ1-2; 10 bases match TRBD1. J lost 8 bases, V lost 6 bases, and 6 bases had no gene match. CDR3 length: 13 amino acids. Germline V gene data show CDR1 as MNHEY and CDR2 as SMNVEV (reference sequence). CDR3 in amino acids: CASSPDRGLGYTF. The CDR3 nucleotides read TGTGCCAGCAGCCCCGACAGGGGGCTGGGCTACACCTTC.

The V gene is TRBV7-8, the J gene TRBJ2-7, with 10 bases that match TRBD1. Germline V gene lookup returns CDR1 SGHVS and CDR2 FQNEAQ. CDR3 length: 15 residues. V lost 5 bases to trimming and J lost 6 bases; unmatched junction nucleotides: 10. The CDR3 nucleotides read TGTGCCAGCAGCCCCAGGACAGGGGGTGATGGCGAGCAGTACTTC. This sequence encodes CASSPRTGGDGEQYF. Variable domain in full (rest from reference TRBV7-8 and TRBJ2-7): GAGVSQSPRYKVAKRGQDVALRCDPISGHVSLFWYQQALGQGPEFLTYFQNEAQLDKSGLPSDRFFAERPEGSVSTLKIQRTQQEDSAVYLCASSPRTGGDGEQYFGPGTRLTVT.

This sequence joins TRBV28 and TRBJ2-5; perhaps TRBD1 as D (5 bases). V gave up 3 bases and J gave up 4 bases, with 12 bases separating them. This CDR3 has 14 amino acids. The V gene's germline CDR1 is MDHEN and CDR2 SYDVKM. CDR3 amino acids: CASSFGRVGETQYF. CDR3 coding DNA: TGTGCCAGCAGTTTCGGCAGGGTTGGAGAGACCCAGTACTTC. Filled out from reference TRBV28 and TRBJ2-5, the complete variable domain reads DVKVTQSSRYLVKRTGEKVFLECVQDMDHENMFWYRQDPGLGLRLIYFSYDVKMKEKGDIPEGYSVSREKKERFSLILESASTNQTSMYLCASSFGRVGETQYFGPGTRLLVL.

This clonotype was seen ten or more times. The J gene is TRBJ1-5, the V gene TRBV10-3; unclear D gene. The ends were cut back, 6 bases at V and 1 base at J, with 13 bases in the middle. This CDR3 has 15 residues. Germline assignment: CDR1 ENHRY and CDR2 SYGVKD. CDR3 DNA: TGTGCCATCAGCCCCGGGGAGCAGAGCAATCAGCCCCAGCATTTT. Translating it yields CAISPGEQSNQPQHF.

This clonotype was observed a handful of times. The gene calls are TRBV7-9 and TRBJ2-1; 8 nucleotides line up with TRBD2. This CDR3 is built from 14 residues. The germline V gene encodes CDR1 SEHNR and CDR2 FQNEAQ (reference sequence). V gave up 4 bases and J gave up 8 bases; unmatched junction bases: 7. CDR3 residues: CASSWTSFFHEQFF. CDR3 bases: TGTGCCAGCAGCTGGACTAGCTTTTTCCATGAGCAGTTCTTC.

V is TRBV3-1 and J is TRBJ2-2; D might be TRBD1 (6 bases). Trimming shortened V by 0 bases and J by 3 bases, and 11 bases separated the two germline ends. This CDR3 has 16 residues. Germline CDR1 LGHDT, CDR2 YNNKEL (reference sequence). CDR3 sequence: CASSQEGYRDTGELFF. DNA of the CDR3: TGTGCCAGCAGCCAAGAAGGGTACAGGGACACCGGGGAGCTGTTTTTT.

In the case of this clonotype: This may stem from a read error, because a much larger clone lies one nucleotide away. The rearrangement joins TRBV2 to TRBJ2-2; D perhaps matches TRBD2 (6 bases). The length of the CDR3 is 17 residues. V was pared by 8 bases and J by 0 bases, with 19 bases between. The germline gives CDR1 SNHLY, CDR2 FYNNEI. The CDR3 protein is CASGDAPGLANTGELFF. CDR3 bases: TGTGCCAGCGGAGACGCTCCGGGACTGGCGAACACCGGGGAGCTGTTTTTT.

The sample holds many counts of this clonotype. The chain is built from TRBV7-6 and TRBJ1-4, with 7 bases fitting TRBD1. CDR3 length equals 21 residues. The V segment lost 0 bases and the J segment 1 base; nucleotides outside the gene matches: 17. Germline V gene data show CDR1 as SGHVS and CDR2 as FNYEAQ. CDR3 coding DNA: TGTGCCAGCAGCTTAGCCCCCCCGGGACAGCGGACGAGGAGAACTAATGAAAAACTGTTTTTT. The encoded protein is CASSLAPPGQRTRRTNEKLFF.

The chain joins TRBV7-3 to TRBJ1-2, with 8 bases aligning to TRBD1. With V trimmed by 5 bases and J by 8 bases, 7 bases remained unmatched. Looked up from germline, CDR1 is SGHTA and CDR2 is FQGTGA. CDR3 length: 13 amino acids. The CDR3 sequence is CASSPTGGRGYTF. CDR3 nucleotide sequence: TGTGCCAGCAGCCCCACAGGGGGAAGGGGCTACACCTTC.

This clonotype was seen a handful of times. This chain joins TRBV6-2 or TRBV6-3 and TRBJ2-3; 10 bases fit TRBD2. Germline V lookup: CDR1 MNHEY, CDR2 SVGEGT. The CDR3 is 17 amino acids. With V trimmed by 2 bases and J by 1 base, 6 bases remained unmatched. CDR3 nucleotides: TGTGCCAGCAGTTACCTGCCCCTAGCGGGGGGCACAGATACGCAGTATTTT. Translation gives CASSYLPLAGGTDTQYF.

This clonotype was detected a few times. This chain connects TRBV28 to TRBJ2-5; unclear D gene. V lost 5 bases to trimming and J lost 3 bases, with 13 bases between them. Germline V gives CDR1 MDHEN, CDR2 SYDVKM. The CDR3 contains 14 residues. This CDR3 reads CASSPLGNEETQYF. The CDR3 DNA reads TGTGCCAGCAGTCCTCTGGGGAATGAAGAGACCCAGTACTTC.

This clonotype was observed a handful of times. This chain links TRBV2 with TRBJ2-3; no clear D gene. V lost 2 bases, J lost 4 bases, and 13 bases lay in between. The CDR3 loop spans 15 amino acids. Germline CDR1 is SNHLY and CDR2 is FYNNEI. The CDR3: CASSEQPNVADTQYF. In DNA, the CDR3 is TGTGCCAGCAGTGAACAGCCCAATGTCGCAGATACGCAGTATTTT.

This clonotype was seen more than once but under ten times. This sequence joins TRBV18 and TRBJ2-7; 9 bases line up with TRBD1. The CDR3 loop spans 16 amino acids. The germline V gene has CDR1 KGHSH and CDR2 LQKENI. The J segment lost 5 bases and the V segment lost 1 base, leaving 9 bases of the junction unmatched. The CDR3 sequence: CASSPRAGTGTHEQYF. The CDR3 coding sequence is TGTGCCAGCTCACCACGCGCCGGGACAGGGACCCACGAGCAGTACTTC.

The rearrangement links TRBV20-1 to TRBJ1-5; 9 bases map to TRBD1. CDR1 DFQATT and CDR2 SNEGSKA come from the germline V gene (reference sequence). CDR3 length equals 17 residues. V was clipped by 3 bases and J by 1 base; unmatched bases: 10. The CDR3 here is CSASRDRDSLSNQPQHF. CDR3 bases: TGCAGTGCTAGCCGGGACAGGGACAGTCTAAGCAATCAGCCCCAGCATTTT.

This clonotype was seen a few times. The V call is TRBV5-5, the J call TRBJ1-5, with 7 bases matching TRBD1. The trim removed 0 bases at V and 3 bases at J, leaving 3 bases unmatched. In germline, CDR1 is SGHKS, CDR2 YYEKEE (reference sequence). This CDR3 is built from 15 residues. This CDR3 reads CASSLVGQTNQPQHF. As DNA, the CDR3 is TGTGCCAGCAGCTTGGTGGGACAGACCAATCAGCCCCAGCATTTT.

Ten or more counts support this clonotype. This chain joins TRBV20-1 and TRBJ2-1, with D unclear. Trimming left V 0 bases short and J 0 bases short, with 9 bases between. The CDR3 has 15 residues. CDR1 is DFQATT and CDR2 is SNEGSKA in the germline V gene (reference sequence). CDR3 in amino acids: CSARDLAYSYNEQFF. The CDR3, as DNA: TGCAGTGCTAGAGATTTGGCTTACTCCTACAATGAGCAGTTCTTC.